A selection of T cell receptor beta chains follows, all from one sample in a study of vaccination and CD4 T cells after COVID-19. These receptors are not linked to any known antigen. Each CDR3 protein is one row after TCRdb ran MiXCR on the PCR reads. The table records roughly 7,000 distinct CDR3 sequences, roughly 80% of them present only once. Source material: CD4+ T cells from blood, cultured in vitro. Receptors were obtained from a human donor who had recovered from COVID-19. The CDR3 runs from the conserved cysteine through the conserved F or W. The D gene is left open where the match is weak. The size field is filled for only some rows; it gives once, few, many or a size class.

d_call	clone_size	v_call	j_call	cdr3_nt	cdr3_aa
-	-	TRBV20-1	TRBJ2-7	TGCAGTGCTAGAGATAGGACGACTAGATTGTACGAGCAGTACTTC	CSARDRTTRLYEQYF
-	few	TRBV20-1	TRBJ2-5	TGCAGTGCTAGCCAGGCTCTACAAGAGACCCAGTACTTC	CSASQALQETQYF
TRBD1	-	TRBV28	TRBJ1-5	TGTGCCAGCATCACAGGGGCGGCGGGCAATCAGCCCCAGCATTTT	CASITGAAGNQPQHF
TRBD1	-	TRBV7-2	TRBJ2-2	TGTGCCAGCAGCCGACAGGGGGTGAGCACCGGGGAGCTGTTTTTT	CASSRQGVSTGELFF
-	-	TRBV28	TRBJ2-7	TGTGCCAGTTCTTCTCCGGCGGGGGCCTACTACGAGCAGTACTTC	CASSSPAGAYYEQYF
TRBD1	-	TRBV27	TRBJ2-2	TGTGCCAGCAGTAAAACAGGGGCGTTCGGGGAGCTGTTTTTT	CASSKTGAFGELFF
TRBD1	-	TRBV7-2	TRBJ1-2	TGTGCCAGCAGCCGCACAGGGGTGGATGGCTACACCTTC	CASSRTGVDGYTF
-	-	TRBV6-2/TRBV6-3	TRBJ2-5	TGTGCCAGCACTCAGTTGGTAACAGGGAAGACCCAGTACTTC	CASTQLVTGKTQYF
TRBD2	-	TRBV24-1	TRBJ2-2	TGTGCCACCGCAGGGAGGGTCGGGGAGCTGTTTTTT	CATAGRVGELFF
-	-	TRBV2	TRBJ1-1	TGTGCCAGCAGGCGAGGTTCGACACTGAACACTGAAGCTTTCTTT	CASRRGSTLNTEAFF
-	-	TRBV7-2	TRBJ1-1	TGTGCCAGCAGCCAAACAGGGAAGGGAAACACTGAAGCTTTCTTT	CASSQTGKGNTEAFF
-	-	TRBV20-1	TRBJ1-6	TGCAGTGCTAGAGATACAGGGTGGTTTTCACCCCTCCACTTT	CSARDTGWFSPLHF
-	few	TRBV24-1	TRBJ2-2	TGTGCCACCAGTGACACGATTTTGGGGGAGCTGTTTTTT	CATSDTILGELFF
-	-	TRBV7-2	TRBJ1-5	TGTGCCAGCAGCGCCACAGTGATTAGCAATCAGCCCCAGCATTTT	CASSATVISNQPQHF
-	-	TRBV2	TRBJ1-1	TGTGCCAGCAGTAAAACAGGGCCGCGAAAACAGAACACTGAAGCTTTCTTT	CASSKTGPRKQNTEAFF
TRBD1	-	TRBV2	TRBJ1-5	TGTGCCAGCGGGACAGGGAATCAGCCCCAGCATTTT	CASGTGNQPQHF
-	-	TRBV20-1	TRBJ1-5	TGCAGTGCTAGAGAATCCCTACAGCCCCAGCATTTT	CSARESLQPQHF
-	-	TRBV11-2	TRBJ1-5	TGTGCCAGCAGCTTAGATCGGGGGTCCAAGGATCAGCCCCAGCATTTT	CASSLDRGSKDQPQHF
-	few	TRBV27	TRBJ1-5	TGTGCCAGCAGTTTGTATACAGGTGGGGTAGGTCAGCCCCAGCATTTT	CASSLYTGGVGQPQHF
TRBD1	-	TRBV6-1	TRBJ2-6	TGTGCCAGCAGTCCGGGGACAGGATACTCTGGGGCCAACGTCCTGACTTTC	CASSPGTGYSGANVLTF
-	-	TRBV20-1	TRBJ2-5	TGCAGTGCTAGAGAGGGGACGGTCGGGCAGACCCAGTACTTC	CSAREGTVGQTQYF
TRBD1	-	TRBV6-2/TRBV6-3	TRBJ1-1	TGTGCCAGCACCGACAGGGTAAACACTGAAGCTTTCTTT	CASTDRVNTEAFF
TRBD1	-	TRBV20-1	TRBJ2-1	TGCAGTGCTAGCTCGGACAGGGAACTAATCCCCTCCTACAATGAGCAGTTCTTC	CSASSDRELIPSYNEQFF
-	medium-sized	TRBV27	TRBJ1-1	TGTGCCAGCAGTTTACCCCCAGCCGGGGCCCTAAACACTGAAGCTTTCTTT	CASSLPPAGALNTEAFF
TRBD1	-	TRBV7-8	TRBJ1-2	TGTGCCAGCAGCGCAGTTTCCGGGACAGGGAGCTATGGCTACACCTTC	CASSAVSGTGSYGYTF
-	-	TRBV2	TRBJ1-2	TGTGCCAGCAGACCGGGACCGGATTTCTATGGCTACACCTTC	CASRPGPDFYGYTF
-	-	TRBV15	TRBJ1-1	TGTGCCACCAGCAGAGGGCGGATACTGAACACTGAAGCTTTCTTT	CATSRGRILNTEAFF
-	-	TRBV2	TRBJ1-6	TGTGCCAGCAGTCCATTGGCCATTGCTAATTCACCCCTCCACTTT	CASSPLAIANSPLHF
-	-	TRBV7-2	TRBJ1-1	TGTGCCAGCAGCTTACGACGGGTTGCTGAAGCTTTCTTT	CASSLRRVAEAFF
TRBD2	-	TRBV5-1	TRBJ2-5	TGCGCCAGCAGCTTGGATTTGAGGCTAGCGGAGGTGGAGACCCAGTACTTC	CASSLDLRLAEVETQYF
-	-	TRBV7-2	TRBJ1-4	TGTGCCAGCAGCTTAGTCGGGGGGCGCCTAGAAAAACTGTTTTTT	CASSLVGGRLEKLFF
-	-	TRBV15	TRBJ1-1	TGTGCCACCAGCAGAGTCATGAATGAAGCTTTCTTT	CATSRVMNEAFF
TRBD2	-	TRBV28	TRBJ2-5	TGTGCCGGCCGGGGGAGGGGAGAGACCCAGTACTTC	CAGRGRGETQYF
-	few	TRBV28	TRBJ1-2	TGTGCCAGCAGTTTCGGGGGGCTCTATGGCTACACCTTC	CASSFGGLYGYTF
-	once	TRBV15	TRBJ1-6	TGTGCCACCAGCAGCCGGACAGTTTCTAATTCACCCCTCCACTTT	CATSSRTVSNSPLHF
-	once	TRBV7-9	TRBJ2-1	TGTGCCAGCAGCCGCCCTTTGACAGGATACAATGAGCAGTTCTTC	CASSRPLTGYNEQFF
TRBD1	-	TRBV6-5	TRBJ1-6	TGTGCCAGCAGTTACTCGGGGACAGGGTCGGCACCCCTCCACTTT	CASSYSGTGSAPLHF
-	-	TRBV19	TRBJ2-5	TGTGCCAGTAGTACCCAGGGTAAAGAGACCCAGTACTTC	CASSTQGKETQYF
-	few	TRBV27	TRBJ1-5	TGTGCCAGCAGTCCTGGGAGGGCTCAGCCCCAGCATTTT	CASSPGRAQPQHF
-	-	TRBV7-2	TRBJ1-2	TGTGCCAGCAGCTCACTTCCACAGGGCGTAGATGGCTACACCTTC	CASSSLPQGVDGYTF
TRBD1	medium-sized	TRBV12-3/TRBV12-4	TRBJ2-7	TGTGCCAGCAGTCGGGACAGCGAGGTCGAGCAGTACTTC	CASSRDSEVEQYF
TRBD1	-	TRBV2	TRBJ1-2	TGTGCCAGCAGGGACAGGGATCGCTATGGCTACACCTTC	CASRDRDRYGYTF
TRBD2	once	TRBV19	TRBJ2-4	TGTGCCAGTAGTATGGAGGAGCGGGGAAACATTCAGTACTTC	CASSMEERGNIQYF
-	few	TRBV29-1	TRBJ1-2	TGCAGCGTTGCTCAGGACCTAGACGTCTATGGCTACACCTTC	CSVAQDLDVYGYTF
-	-	TRBV19	TRBJ1-1	TGTGCCAGTAGTATTTGGGGCAGAAGGCCGGAGACTGAAGCTTTCTTT	CASSIWGRRPETEAFF
-	few	TRBV6-2/TRBV6-3	TRBJ1-6	TGTGCCAGCAGCCCGAGAACGGGAGGGCGATCACCCCTCCACTTT	CASSPRTGGRSPLHF
-	-	TRBV19	TRBJ1-2	TGTGCCAGTAGTATAACGCAGACAGCTAACTATGGCTACACCTTC	CASSITQTANYGYTF
-	-	TRBV2	TRBJ2-7	TGTGCCACAAAGCGGGACACAGACTCCTACGAGCAGTACTTC	CATKRDTDSYEQYF